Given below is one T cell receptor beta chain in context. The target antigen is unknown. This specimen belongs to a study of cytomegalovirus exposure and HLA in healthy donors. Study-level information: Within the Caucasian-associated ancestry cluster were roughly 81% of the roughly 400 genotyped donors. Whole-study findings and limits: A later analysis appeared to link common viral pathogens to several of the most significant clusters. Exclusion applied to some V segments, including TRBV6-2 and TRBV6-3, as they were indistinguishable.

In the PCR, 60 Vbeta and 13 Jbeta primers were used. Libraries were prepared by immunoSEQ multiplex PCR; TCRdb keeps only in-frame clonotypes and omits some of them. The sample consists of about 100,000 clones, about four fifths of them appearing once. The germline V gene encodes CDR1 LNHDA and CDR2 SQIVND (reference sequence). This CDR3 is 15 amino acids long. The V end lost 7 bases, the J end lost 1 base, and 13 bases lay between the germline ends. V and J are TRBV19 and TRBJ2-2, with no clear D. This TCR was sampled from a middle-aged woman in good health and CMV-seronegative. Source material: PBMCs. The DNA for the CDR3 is TGTGCCAGTAATGTCTATTCGGGGAACACCGGGGAGCTGTTTTTT. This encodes CASNVYSGNTGELFF.